This TCR beta chain emerged from a study of CXCR3-negative and CXCR3-positive naive CD8 T cells. 5' RACE with UMI labels generated the TRB cDNA libraries. TCRdb reanalyzed the 5' RACE reads, giving one entry per CDR3 protein sequence and no DNA. The sample includes around 84,000 distinct CDR3 sequences. The CD45RO-CCR7+CD27+CD95- phenotype denoted naive CD8+ T cells. Comments on this clonotype: The antigen remains unidentified.

There are 15 residues in the CDR3. From germline, CDR1 is MRHNA and CDR2 SNTAGT. Overall study findings and caveats: Diversity proved comparably high across both naive subsets and much lower in memory CD8+ cells. Naive CXCR3-positive and CXCR3-negative cells shared similar TRBV-TRBJ usage, unlike memory cells. A higher hydrophobicity marked the TRB CDR3s of CXCR3-positive naive cells versus CXCR3-negative naive cells.

The source material was naive CXCR3+ CD8+ T cells from blood. The subset here: CD45RO-CCR7+CD27+CD95- naive CD8+ T cells expressing CXCR3 (TNR3+). The chain carries TRBV6-4 and TRBJ1-5. This receptor was obtained from a human donor in good health. Some clones in this sample may be carry-over from other donors' samples. CDR3 region: CASSPRGGGNQPQHF.